The 5 T cell receptor beta chains in this list originate from one sample, sequenced in a study of T cells in Graves' hyperthyroidism and ophthalmopathy. TCR beta CDR3 regions were amplified from RNA transcripts. The study used the HTBI primer set for a first-round RT-PCR of the TCR CDR3. TCRdb used MiXCR to reprocess the multiplex PCR reads, holding one entry per CDR3 protein. Among 300,000 to 450,000 distinct CDR3 sequences, 13% were seen once, and the ten largest hold 9.2%. Input material: blood. These receptors were taken from a woman aged 18-29 years with Graves' hyperthyroidism.

The chain recombines TRBV20-1 with TRBJ1-1, with a possible D match to TRBD1 (5 bases). The germline CDR1 and CDR2 sequences are DFQATT and SNEGSKA (reference sequence). The CDR3 runs to 14 residues. The V and J ends lost 3 bases and 2 bases respectively, with 13 bases between them. The CDR3 sequence: CSASNLRTNTEAFF. CDR3 coding DNA: TGCAGTGCTAGTAATCTTAGGACAAACACTGAAGCTTTCTTT.

This clonotype was seen a few times. This rearrangement joins TRBV7-2 to TRBJ1-3; 9 nucleotides agree with TRBD1. V gave up 5 bases and J gave up 8 bases; unmatched junction bases: 10. Germline CDR1 reads SGHTA; CDR2 reads FQGNSA. The CDR3 consists of 15 residues. The CDR3 nucleotides are TGTGCCAGCAGCCCGGGGACAGGGAGAGAGGACACCATATATTTT. This gives the protein CASSPGTGREDTIYF.

This clonotype was seen a few times. This chain links TRBV18 with TRBJ2-2; TRBD1 agrees at 8 bases. Per germline, CDR1 KGHSH and CDR2 LQKENI. The V and J ends lost 3 bases and 5 bases, in that order; junction bases with no gene match: 8. The CDR3 length is 16 residues. Written as DNA, the CDR3 is TGTGCCAGCTCACCTTGGGGACAGGAGTTAACCGGGGAGCTGTTTTTT. Protein product: CASSPWGQELTGELFF.

This clonotype was recorded many times. This chain links TRBV12-3 or TRBV12-4 with TRBJ1-5; D is possibly TRBD1 (5 bases). Trimming pared 6 bases from V and 3 bases from J, leaving 15 bases between. The CDR3 covers 15 residues. The DNA for the CDR3 is TGTGCCAGCAGCTCCCGGGACGGACCCAATCAGCCCCAGCATTTT. Encoded protein: CASSSRDGPNQPQHF.

The chain recombines TRBV15 with TRBJ1-3; D possibly corresponds to TRBD1 (5 bases). The germline gives CDR1 LNHNV, CDR2 YYDKDF (reference sequence). This CDR3 is 16 amino acids long. Between the trimmed V and J ends, which lost 3 bases and 0 bases, there was a span of 12 bases. This CDR3 is CATSSGTISSGNTIYF. The CDR3 DNA is TGTGCCACCAGCAGCGGGACGATAAGCTCTGGAAACACCATATATTTT.